The clone carrying this T cell receptor beta chain has just a few counts. This sample was included in a study of T cells in Graves' hyperthyroidism and ophthalmopathy. Study-wide context: Blood from the periphery was taken at initial diagnosis, before any treatment.

It was RNA transcripts that yielded the amplified TCR beta CDR3 regions. RT-PCR in the first round (using the HTBI primer set) targeted the TCR CDR3. TCRdb called the multiplex PCR reads again in MiXCR, with one record for every CDR3 protein. The data contain 300,000 to 400,000 distinct CDR3 sequences, around 20% of them singletons. Diagnostic assessment was based on clinical symptoms, serum thyroxine and TRAb, thyroid ultrasound and orbital computed tomography. V was pared by 7 bases and J by 4 bases, with 19 bases between. Germline values: CDR1 SNHLY, CDR2 FYNNEI. The CDR3 is 15 residues long. The receptor was isolated from a man between 18 and 29 years old with Graves' ophthalmopathy. Material: blood. The rearrangement uses TRBV2 and TRBJ1-2, with D perhaps matching TRBD1 (6 bases). Here the CDR3 DNA reads TGTGCCAGCACCCGAGGGGGGGCGCAGGGCTATGGCTACACCTTC. It yields the protein CASTRGGAQGYGYTF.